This T cell receptor (beta chain) derives from a study of blood T cells in healthy people across ages. This clonotype came up many times. What it binds is unknown. Germline V gene sequence: CDR1 MNHEY, CDR2 SVGAGI. CDR3 length: 18 residues. V was pared by 2 bases and J by 0 bases, with 5 bases of the junction left unmatched. Peripheral blood, roughly 9.3 milliliters per donor, was collected. Study-wide results and limits: Both naive CD4+ cell counts and diversity were greater in long-lived donors than in aged donors.

A second PCR, run for about 6 to 11 cycles, used a sample-barcoded 5' primer plus a J-beta primer mix. Each cDNA was tagged by a template-switch adaptor containing 12 random nucleotides. Researchers report that each sample yielded at least 2.5 million CDR3-containing paired-end reads. Via MiXCR, TCRdb re-called the 5' RACE reads, giving one row per CDR3 protein. The sample yields around 790,000 distinct CDR3 sequences, around 45% seen once. Specimen: blood. The chain couples TRBV6-5 to TRBJ2-6; TRBD2 matches 9 bases. This clonotype was sampled from a man between 60 and 70 years old in good health. CDR3 residues: CASSYGLAGTSGANVLTF. CDR3 bases: TGTGCCAGCAGTTACGGGCTAGCGGGGACCTCTGGGGCCAACGTCCTGACTTTC.